This TCR beta chain was recorded in a study of blood T cells in healthy people across ages. Combining a sample-barcoded 5' primer with a J-beta primer mix, a second PCR ran for roughly 6 to 12 cycles. TCRdb re-derived calls from the 5' RACE reads in MiXCR, one entry per CDR3 protein. The data contain around 870,000 distinct CDR3 sequences, about 28% of them singletons. To note about this clonotype: Possible read error: a much larger clone is one base away.

The length of the CDR3 is 14 residues. Per germline, CDR1 DFQATT and CDR2 SNEGSKA (reference sequence). The sequence was collected from a woman older than 75 in good health. Sequenced input: blood. The rearrangement uses TRBV20-1 and TRBJ2-7; TRBD2 matches at 7 bases. Here the CDR3 reads CSARLGGSSYEQCF. The CDR3 nucleotides are TGCAGTGCTAGACTCGGGGGGAGCTCCTACGAGCAGTGCTTC.